Following are 6 T cell receptor beta chains from one sample sequenced in a study of T-cell memory formation after mild COVID-19. TCRdb analysed the 5' RACE reads with MiXCR anew, one entry per CDR3 protein. This sample has 160,000 or so distinct CDR3 sequences, with 25% to 40% found just once. The specimen sequenced was PBMCs or a T cell subset sorted from them (not recorded which). These receptors were obtained from an adult woman who had mild COVID-19 (a few samples of this study predate the infection). Cell type and time point are not known.

This clonotype was observed a handful of times. The V gene is TRBV4-1, the J gene TRBJ2-2; no definite D call. This CDR3 spans 12 amino acids. CDR1 MGHRA and CDR2 YSYEKL come from the germline V gene. V was cut by 1 base and J by 6 bases, with 3 bases left in between. CDR3 sequence (DNA): TGCGCCAGCAGCCAAGGGCCCGGGGAGCTGTTTTTT. This gives the protein CASSQGPGELFF.

In DNA form, the CDR3 reads TGCAGCGTGGAAACCGACAGGGTTGAAGCTTTCTTT. Residues: CSVETDRVEAFF. The V and J genes are TRBV29-1 and TRBJ1-1, with 7 bases lining up with TRBD1. Trimming removed 6 bases from V and 7 bases from J; junction bases left unmatched: 8. CDR3 size: 12 residues. Germline values: CDR1 SQVTM, CDR2 ANQGSEA.

V is TRBV12-3 or TRBV12-4 and J is TRBJ2-1; D is possibly TRBD1 or TRBD2 (5 bases each). Between the trimmed V and J ends, which lost 1 base and 1 base, there was a span of 8 bases. The CDR3 runs to 15 residues. Here the CDR3 DNA reads TGTGCCAGCAGTTTAGTGGGGGAGTCCTACAATGAGCAGTTCTTC. This sequence encodes CASSLVGESYNEQFF.

The V call is TRBV7-9, the J call TRBJ2-7; TRBD2 aligns across 8 bases. With 4 bases clipped from V and 1 base from J, the junction kept 9 bases outside the gene matches. The CDR3 has 16 amino acids. Germline CDR1 is SEHNR and CDR2 is FQNEAQ (reference sequence). The CDR3 nucleotides read TGTGCCAGCAGCTCGGGGCTAGCGGGCTATTCCTACGAGCAGTACTTC. Its protein is CASSSGLAGYSYEQYF. Full variable domain (remainder filled in from reference TRBV7-9 and TRBJ2-7): DTGVSQNPRHKITKRGQNVTFRCDPISEHNRLYWYRQTLGQGPEFLTYFQNEAQLEKSRLLSDRFSAERPKGSFSTLEIQRTEQGDSAMYLCASSSGLAGYSYEQYFGPGTRLTVT.

This clonotype turned up a few times. The V call is TRBV12-3 or TRBV12-4, the J call TRBJ2-2, with TRBD2 matching over 12 bases. The CDR3 length is 18 residues. V shed 3 bases and J 4 bases; nucleotides not matched to a gene: 9. This chain's CDR3 is CASSFVLTSGRTTGELFF. The CDR3 DNA reads TGTGCCAGCAGTTTCGTCCTGACTAGCGGGAGAACCACCGGGGAGCTGTTTTTT.

Regarding this clonotype: The CDR3 end shows no conserved phenylalanine or tryptophan, and so a read error is likely. The chain carries TRBV2 and TRBJ2-3, with D possibly matching TRBD1 (5 bases). The germline V gene encodes CDR1 SNHLY and CDR2 FYNNEI. V lost 5 bases and J lost 1, with 19 bases in between. This CDR3 is 17 amino acids long. CDR3: CASSFDRQKGRTDTQYL. The CDR3, as DNA: TGTGCCAGCAGTTTCGACAGACAAAAGGGTCGCACAGATACGCAGTATTTG.